Shown below are 27 T cell receptor beta chains from a single sample sequenced in a study of T cells in Graves' hyperthyroidism and ophthalmopathy. RNA transcripts were the template for amplifying TCR beta CDR3 regions. The HTBI set primed first-round TCR CDR3 RT-PCR. Each CDR3 protein is one row after TCRdb ran MiXCR on the multiplex PCR reads. The table includes hundreds of thousands of distinct CDR3 sequences, less than 45% detected once. The sequenced sample consisted of peripheral blood or thyroid tissue (not recorded which). Receptor source: an adult man with Graves' disease, either hyperthyroidism or ophthalmopathy (not recorded which).

The V gene is TRBV15, the J gene TRBJ2-5; a possible D gene is TRBD1 (5 bases). CDR3 size: 14 residues. V gave up 2 bases and J gave up 5 bases, with 12 bases separating them. Germline loops: CDR1 LNHNV, CDR2 YYDKDF (reference sequence). As DNA, the CDR3 is TGTGCCACCAGCAGACAGGGTTTCAAGGAGACCCAGTACTTC. Translation: CATSRQGFKETQYF.

The table lists this clonotype with many counts. At one end the junction does not follow the germline gene, possibly because of a read error. V and J are TRBV7-9 and TRBJ2-7; 12 positions match TRBD1. Germline lookup yields CDR1 SEHNR and CDR2 FQNEAQ (reference sequence). The length of the CDR3 is 14 residues. The CDR3 region has the DNA TGTGCCAGCACCTTAGGGACAGGGGGCGACGAGCAGTACTTC. Residues: CASTLGTGGDEQYF.

The chain couples TRBV25-1 to TRBJ2-2; D is undetermined. The CDR3 is made up of 13 amino acids. The V gene's germline CDR1 is MGHDK and CDR2 SYGVNS. The ends were cut back, 8 bases at V and 7 bases at J, with 14 bases in the middle. In DNA, the CDR3 is TGTGCCAGCTCACCAGCCGTTATCGGGGAGCTGTTTTTT. This encodes CASSPAVIGELFF.

The chain employs TRBV25-1 and TRBJ1-2; 8 nucleotides align to TRBD1. In germline, CDR1 is MGHDK, CDR2 SYGVNS. The J segment lost 8 bases and the V segment lost 5 bases, leaving 10 bases of the junction unmatched. The CDR3 runs to 14 residues. This CDR3 reads CASSTAGQGSGYTF. CDR3 DNA: TGTGCCAGCAGTACGGCCGGACAGGGAAGCGGCTACACCTTC.

This chain joins TRBV6-1 and TRBJ1-2; D is ambiguous. The CDR3 totals 15 residues. Looked up from germline, CDR1 is MNHNS and CDR2 is SASEGT. V dropped 5 bases and J dropped 4 bases, with 17 bases sitting between them. DNA for the CDR3: TGTGCCAGCAGTTACTCGACACGGGATCTCTATGGCTACACCTTC. Translated, it gives CASSYSTRDLYGYTF.

This clonotype was observed a few times. This chain uses TRBV10-2 with TRBJ1-1; D uncertain. Germline V CDR1 and CDR2: WSHSY, SAAADI. With 4 bases removed from V and 0 bases from J, the gap between germline ends came to 9 bases. The CDR3 loop spans 14 amino acids. For the CDR3, the DNA is TGCGCCAGCAGTGGAGGTAATTTGAACACTGAAGCTTTCTTT. This translates into CASSGGNLNTEAFF.

V usage is TRBV29-1 and J usage is TRBJ2-5, with 14 bases fitting TRBD2. The J segment lost 4 bases and the V segment lost 4 bases, leaving 5 bases of the junction unmatched. The CDR3 spans 15 residues. Germline CDR1 SQVTM, CDR2 ANQGSEA. CDR3 coding DNA: TGCAGCGTTGCCCAGGGACTAGCGGGAGCAGAGACCCAGTACTTC. Translated, it gives CSVAQGLAGAETQYF.

This chain uses TRBV6-2 or TRBV6-3 with TRBJ1-6; the D is unclear. Germline V gene sequence: CDR1 MNHEY, CDR2 SVGEGT. This CDR3 region has 13 residues. Trimming removed 5 bases at V and 9 bases at J, with 11 bases between. The CDR3 region has the DNA TGTGCCAGCAGTCCCGCTATTTTTTCACCCCTCCACTTT. Protein product: CASSPAIFSPLHF.

Turning to this clonotype: Mismatch with germline at one junction end may stem from a read error. V gene TRBV7-2 combines with J gene TRBJ1-2; D uncertain. The CDR3 loop spans 11 amino acids. Germline V gives CDR1 SGHTA, CDR2 FQGNSA. CDR3 in amino acids: CASSLGQACTF. The CDR3 nucleotides are TGTGCCAGCAGTTTAGGGCAGGCTTGTACCTTC. Filled out from reference TRBV7-2 and TRBJ1-2, the complete variable domain reads GAGVSQSPSNKVTEKGKDVELRCDPISGHTALYWYRQSLGQGLEFLIYFQGNSAPDKSGLPSDRFSAERTGGSVSTLTIQRTQQEDSAVYLCASSLGQACTFGSGTRLTVV.

This clonotype was counted ten times or more. The chain links TRBV20-1 to TRBJ1-1, with a tentative D call TRBD1 (5 bases). V shed 3 bases and J shed 1 base, with 12 bases lying between them. Germline CDR1 reads DFQATT; CDR2 reads SNEGSKA (reference sequence). This CDR3 region has 14 residues. The DNA for the CDR3 is TGCAGTGCTAGGGTGTCTGGGGCGAACACTGAAGCTTTCTTT. The encoded protein is CSARVSGANTEAFF.

V gene TRBV10-3 combines with J gene TRBJ2-5; D not resolved. Germline CDR1 ENHRY, CDR2 SYGVKD. Trimming took off 6 bases at V and 0 bases at J, with 14 bases between the two ends. The CDR3 has 15 residues. The CDR3 loop reads CAIRDERLYQETQYF. The CDR3 DNA is TGTGCCATCAGAGACGAAAGACTGTACCAAGAGACCCAGTACTTC.

This clonotype came up a few times. This sequence joins TRBV7-2 and TRBJ1-1; a possible D gene is TRBD1 (5 bases). CDR1 is SGHTA, CDR2 FQGNSA, per germline. Trimming left V 1 base short and J 4 bases short, with 10 bases between. The CDR3 is 14 residues long. The CDR3 is CASSLVRGVTEAFF. Here the CDR3 DNA reads TGTGCCAGCAGCTTAGTGAGAGGGGTCACTGAAGCTTTCTTT.

The rearrangement joins TRBV7-6 to TRBJ1-3, with D possibly TRBD1 on 6 matching bases. The CDR3 is 17 residues long. The ends were cut back, 5 bases at V and 0 bases at J, with 17 bases in the middle. Germline V gene sequence: CDR1 SGHVS, CDR2 FNYEAQ. CDR3 coding DNA: TGTGCCAGCAGCACCAGCTTAGTGGACAGCTCTGGAAACACCATATATTTT. Translated: CASSTSLVDSSGNTIYF.

This clonotype has ten or more counts. The chain recombines TRBV29-1 with TRBJ2-5; no clear D. The length of the CDR3 is 15 residues. Germline CDR1 SQVTM, CDR2 ANQGSEA. The V gene lost 4 bases and the J gene lost 1 base, with 16 bases spanning the gap. CDR3 sequence: CSVVLVLQPQETQYF. Here the CDR3 DNA reads TGCAGCGTTGTTTTGGTCCTGCAGCCCCAAGAGACCCAGTACTTC.

CDR3 coding DNA: TGCAGCGCCGAGACAATGACAGACACTAACTATGGCTACACCTTC. Translating it yields CSAETMTDTNYGYTF. The V and J genes are TRBV29-1 and TRBJ1-2; D may be TRBD1 (5 bases). V was clipped by 7 bases and J by 0 bases, with 18 bases between them. CDR3 length: 15 residues. Germline CDR1 is SQVTM and CDR2 is ANQGSEA.

The rearrangement links TRBV29-1 to TRBJ1-6, with TRBD1 matching 7 bases. The CDR3 extends over 14 amino acids. Germline V gives CDR1 SQVTM, CDR2 ANQGSEA. The CDR3: CSDSYRGPESPLHF. Written as DNA, the CDR3 is TGCAGTGATTCCTACAGGGGTCCTGAATCACCCCTCCACTTT.

On this clonotype: A much larger clone lies one base from this, so it may be a read error. This chain links TRBV29-1 with TRBJ1-4; the match to TRBD1 covers 8 bases. Germline V gene data show CDR1 as SQVTM and CDR2 as ANQGSEA. The length of the CDR3 is 15 residues. The ends lost 4 bases at V and 6 bases at J; junction bases unmatched: 10. The CDR3 loop is CSVADLNRGDEKLFF. CDR3 DNA: TGCAGCGTTGCAGATCTTAACAGGGGGGATGAAAAACTGTTTTTT.

This chain links TRBV12-5 with TRBJ1-4, with D hard to call. V was shortened by 7 bases and J by 0 bases, with 9 bases between the two germline ends. From germline, CDR1 is LGHNT and CDR2 FRNRAP. The CDR3 length is 14 residues. This chain's CDR3 is CASAIQPTNEKLFF. The CDR3 DNA reads as TGTGCTAGTGCCATACAGCCAACTAATGAAAAACTGTTTTTT.

This clonotype was picked up many times. The chain uses TRBV10-2 and TRBJ1-2, with TRBD1 identical over 8 bases. CDR3 size: 13 residues. V gave up 4 bases and J gave up 7 bases; unmatched junction bases: 5. The germline V gene has CDR1 WSHSY and CDR2 SAAADI. The CDR3 reads CASSVAGQGGYTF. CDR3 DNA sequence: TGCGCCAGCAGTGTGGCAGGACAGGGTGGCTACACCTTC.

This clonotype was observed a handful of times. A much larger clone differs from this one at a single base, so this may be a read error. The rearrangement joins TRBV10-3 to TRBJ2-5, with 7 bases fitting TRBD2. The CDR3 is 18 residues long. Germline V gene data show CDR1 as ENHRY and CDR2 as SYGVKD. The V and J ends lost 3 bases and 0 bases, in that order; junction bases with no gene match: 13. CDR3 DNA sequence: TGTGCCATCAGTGACACGCGGGGGACTGCTAGGTACCAAGAGACCCAGTACTTC. Residues: CAISDTRGTARYQETQYF.

The rearrangement joins TRBV27 to TRBJ1-5; 7 positions match TRBD1. CDR3 length: 13 amino acids. V was pared by 6 bases and J by 11 bases, with 10 bases of the junction left unmatched. Germline CDR1 MNHEY, CDR2 SMNVEV (reference sequence). DNA of the CDR3: TGTGCCAGCAGGAGGAATCAGGGGGGAGCCCAGCATTTT. Protein: CASRRNQGGAQHF.

The chain couples TRBV29-1 to TRBJ1-3; no definite D call. Trimming removed 6 bases from V and 0 bases from J, with 9 bases in between. The CDR3 runs 13 residues. Germline lookup yields CDR1 SQVTM and CDR2 ANQGSEA. CDR3 coding DNA: TGCAGCGTAGCATGGGACTCTGGAAACACCATATATTTT. Translated: CSVAWDSGNTIYF.

The chain combines TRBV7-9 with TRBJ1-2; D is possibly TRBD1 (6 bases). The V end was cut by 5 bases, the J end by 6 bases, with 22 bases between. Per the germline V gene, CDR1 is SEHNR and CDR2 is FQNEAQ (reference sequence). The CDR3 is 16 amino acids. CDR3 sequence reads: CASSQGGGVALNGYTF. CDR3 in DNA: TGTGCCAGCAGCCAAGGAGGGGGGGTGGCCCTCAATGGCTACACCTTC.

The chain is built from TRBV20-1 and TRBJ1-3, with D possibly TRBD1 on 5 matching bases. The CDR3 is made up of 14 amino acids. The germline CDR1 and CDR2 sequences are DFQATT and SNEGSKA (reference sequence). The V end was cut by 0 bases, the J end by 4 bases, with 10 bases between. The CDR3: CSARDPGLGNTIYF. As DNA, the CDR3 is TGCAGTGCTAGAGACCCAGGGTTGGGAAACACCATATATTTT.

With respect to this clonotype: This clone may be a read error of a much larger clone one base away. The conserved closing phenylalanine or tryptophan is absent in this CDR3, likely reflecting a read error. The V call is TRBV10-3, the J call TRBJ1-2, with 9 bases that match TRBD1. The CDR3 totals 15 residues. V was pared by 8 bases and J by 5 bases, with 12 bases of the junction left unmatched. CDR1 is ENHRY, CDR2 SYGVKD, per germline. CDR3 in amino acids: CAILGSGTGHYGYTL. The DNA for the CDR3 is TGTGCCATCTTAGGCTCCGGGACAGGGCATTATGGCTACACCCTC.

This clonotype was detected ten times or more. The chain has TRBV12-3 or TRBV12-4 and TRBJ1-5, with D unclear. The V and J ends lost 2 bases and 4 bases respectively, with 0 bases between them. This CDR3 is 11 amino acids long. CDR3 sequence reads: CASSLNQPQHF. As DNA, the CDR3 is TGTGCCAGCAGTTTAAATCAGCCCCAGCATTTT.

The J gene is TRBJ1-1, the V gene TRBV20-1, with 7 bases that match TRBD1. The CDR3 is 12 amino acids. The V segment lost 7 bases and the J segment 6 bases; nucleotides outside the gene matches: 8. Germline V gene sequence: CDR1 DFQATT, CDR2 SNEGSKA (reference sequence). CDR3 bases: TGCAGTGTTGACGACAGGGCTGCTGAAGCTTTCTTT. Translating it yields CSVDDRAAEAFF.